A single sample gave rise to the 13 T cell receptor beta chains below, sequenced in a study of vaccination effects on CD4 cells after COVID-19. Antigen-specific CD4+ T cells were expanded (with viral peptide pools) by the ViraFEST assay ahead of sequencing. It was after roughly 11 days of culture that CD4+ T cells were isolated. Prior SARS-CoV-2 infection was absent in the vaccine recipients, as shown by negative nucleocapsid antibodies. Measured with immunoSEQ multiplex PCR; TCRdb has only the in-frame clones, and not every one. The sample has roughly 63,000 clones, about 71% seen once. No antigens are known for them. Sequencing used CD4+ T cells from PBMCs cultured with HCoV-OC43 spike peptides, obtained before COVID-19 vaccination. Subset reported: HCoV-OC43 spike overlapping peptide pool stimulation. The receptors come from a human donor who received a COVID-19 vaccine.

J is TRBJ1-1 and V is TRBV19; no reliable D call. V was clipped by 1 base and J by 0 bases, with 3 bases between them. Germline-derived CDR1 and CDR2 are LNHDA and SQIVND (reference sequence). This CDR3 has 13 amino acids. The CDR3 sequence: CASSIAVNTEAFF. The DNA of the CDR3 is TGTGCCAGTAGTATAGCAGTGAACACTGAAGCTTTCTTT.

The V and J genes are TRBV5-1 and TRBJ2-3, with 7 bases aligning to TRBD1. The CDR3 has 14 amino acids. The trim removed 0 bases at V and 9 bases at J, leaving 7 bases unmatched. Germline V CDR1 and CDR2: SGHRS, YFSETQ. The CDR3 loop reads CASSLATGHDTQYF. The CDR3, as DNA: TGCGCCAGCAGCTTGGCGACAGGGCATGACACGCAGTATTTT.

This clone was observed a few times. CDR3 residues: CASSRLVVGGTEAFF. In DNA form, the CDR3 reads TGTGCCAGCAGTCGCCTTGTCGTTGGGGGCACTGAAGCTTTCTTT. V gene TRBV6-6 combines with J gene TRBJ1-1, with a possible D match to TRBD1 (5 bases). V was shortened by 5 bases and J by 4 bases, with 17 bases between the two germline ends. This CDR3 region has 15 residues. Germline V gene lookup returns CDR1 MNHNY and CDR2 SVGAGI (reference sequence).

This clone showed up just a few times. The J gene is TRBJ2-2, the V gene TRBV3-1 (or the pseudogene TRBV3-2), with D maybe TRBD2 (6 bases). V dropped 5 bases and J dropped 6 bases, with 25 bases sitting between them. Germline-derived CDR1 and CDR2 are LGHDT and YNNKEL (reference sequence). This CDR3 region has 18 residues. The CDR3 protein is CASSVQGGAPGGSGELFF. The CDR3 bases are TGTGCCAGCAGCGTCCAGGGCGGGGCCCCAGGTGGGTCCGGGGAGCTGTTTTTT.

The sample holds one count of this clone. This chain links TRBV7-9 with TRBJ1-1; D perhaps matches TRBD1 (6 bases). The V gene's germline CDR1 is SEHNR and CDR2 FQNEAQ (reference sequence). There are 14 residues in the CDR3. V shed 5 bases and J shed 1 base, with 11 bases lying between them. The CDR3 nucleotides read TGTGCCAGCAGCGCACAGGGCCAGAACACTGAAGCTTTCTTT. Residues: CASSAQGQNTEAFF. Filled out from reference TRBV7-9 and TRBJ1-1, the complete variable domain reads DTGVSQNPRHKITKRGQNVTFRCDPISEHNRLYWYRQTLGQGPEFLTYFQNEAQLEKSRLLSDRFSAERPKGSFSTLEIQRTEQGDSAMYLCASSAQGQNTEAFFGQGTRLTVV.

The chain combines TRBV19 with TRBJ1-2; tentative D call: TRBD1 (5 bases). The CDR3 runs 14 residues. The germline CDR1 and CDR2 sequences are LNHDA and SQIVND (reference sequence). V was pared by 5 bases and J by 2 bases, with 12 bases between. The CDR3 coding sequence is TGTGCCAGTAGTCCCGGTGGGGGAAACTATGGCTACACCTTC. This codes for CASSPGGGNYGYTF.

In its sample, this clone was seen a few times. This sequence joins TRBV7-2 and TRBJ2-5; perhaps D is TRBD1 or TRBD2 (5 bases each). V lost 5 bases, J lost 9 bases, and 16 bases lay in between. The CDR3 is 13 residues long. In germline, CDR1 is SGHTA, CDR2 FQGNSA. This CDR3 reads CASSRTSPGPQYF. The DNA of the CDR3 is TGTGCCAGCAGCCGAACCTCGCCGGGACCCCAGTACTTC.

This chain joins TRBV29-1 and TRBJ2-3; 7 bases agree with TRBD1. Germline V gives CDR1 SQVTM, CDR2 ANQGSEA. The CDR3 consists of 12 residues. The trim removed 4 bases at V and 5 bases at J, leaving 3 bases unmatched. CDR3 nucleotides: TGCAGCGTTGTTACAGGGGAAGATACGCAGTATTTT. Protein: CSVVTGEDTQYF.

V usage is TRBV6-5 and J usage is TRBJ1-1; TRBD1 is a possible D gene (5 bases). Per the germline V gene, CDR1 is MNHEY and CDR2 is SVGAGI. Trimming stripped 0 bases from V and 4 bases from J, with 12 bases between. The CDR3 has 15 residues. The CDR3 coding sequence is TGTGCCAGCAGTTACTCGCTCAGGGCTGGCACTGAAGCTTTCTTT. This gives the protein CASSYSLRAGTEAFF.

This chain uses TRBV6-5 with TRBJ1-4; D uncertain. CDR3 size: 15 residues. V lost 6 bases to trimming and J lost 0 bases, with 11 bases between them. Germline V gene lookup returns CDR1 MNHEY and CDR2 SVGAGI. CDR3 region: CASSMEPSTNEKLFF. CDR3 sequence (DNA): TGTGCCAGCAGCATGGAGCCCTCAACTAATGAAAAACTGTTTTTT.

The rearrangement uses TRBV29-1 and TRBJ2-5; 8 positions agree with TRBD1. V shed 4 bases and J 4 bases; nucleotides not matched to a gene: 5. CDR1 is SQVTM, CDR2 ANQGSEA, per germline. This CDR3 is 13 amino acids long. The CDR3 loop reads CSVVRGRGETQYF. CDR3 coding DNA: TGCAGCGTTGTCAGGGGGCGCGGAGAGACCCAGTACTTC.

The rearrangement uses TRBV19 and TRBJ1-1; D uncertain. Trimming removed 7 bases at V and 0 bases at J, with 15 bases between. The germline V gene has CDR1 LNHDA and CDR2 SQIVND (reference sequence). The CDR3 covers 15 residues. CDR3 in amino acids: CASTTRWVLNTEAFF. The CDR3 nucleotides are TGTGCCAGTACTACCCGGTGGGTCTTGAACACTGAAGCTTTCTTT.

The chain is built from TRBV6-1 and TRBJ2-3; D is possibly TRBD2 (5 bases). Trimming removed 4 bases at V and 0 bases at J, with 14 bases between. This CDR3 has 16 residues. The germline V gene has CDR1 MNHNS and CDR2 SASEGT. The CDR3 DNA is TGTGCCAGCAGTGCGCTAGAGGGCGCTAGCACAGATACGCAGTATTTT. Its protein product is CASSALEGASTDTQYF.